This entry features one T cell receptor (beta chain) sequence. Methods used by the authors: Reference gene primers were amplified, and this amplification served to estimate nucleated cell counts. Repertoires were generated with immunoSEQ multiplex PCR, while TCRdb's copy carries only in-frame clones and drops some. The DNA gave D and trimming, while V, J and clone size come from that table. Of over 300,000 clones listed, roughly 90% were seen once; the top ten hold 5% to 7.5%. The record originates from a study of blood T cell repertoires in COVID-19. Study-level background: Material from acute and convalescent COVID-19 was sourced from the United States, Italy and Spain. The cDNA or gDNA used as material had been derived from T cells, B-cell-depleted T cells, or PBMCs.

Trimming took off 3 bases at V and 1 base at J, with 6 bases between the two ends. The CDR3 sequence is 13 residues long. In germline, CDR1 is MDHEN, CDR2 SYDVKM. The sample taken for sequencing was peripheral blood. This chain connects TRBV28 to TRBJ1-1; D may be TRBD1 (6 bases). This receptor was obtained from a man between 18 and 29 years old who had recovered from COVID-19. CDR3 DNA: TGTGCCAGCAGTTTCAGGGGGAACACTGAAGCTTTCTTT. Its protein is CASSFRGNTEAFF.